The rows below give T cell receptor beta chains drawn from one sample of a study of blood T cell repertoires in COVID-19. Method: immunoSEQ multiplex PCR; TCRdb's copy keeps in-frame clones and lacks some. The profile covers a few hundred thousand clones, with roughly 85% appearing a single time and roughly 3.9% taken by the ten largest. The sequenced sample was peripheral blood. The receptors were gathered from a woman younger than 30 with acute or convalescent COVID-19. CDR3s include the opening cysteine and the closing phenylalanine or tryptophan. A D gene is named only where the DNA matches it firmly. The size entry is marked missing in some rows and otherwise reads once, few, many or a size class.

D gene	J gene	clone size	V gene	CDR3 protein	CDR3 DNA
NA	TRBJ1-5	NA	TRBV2	CASSEELRQPQHF	TGTGCCAGCAGTGAAGAACTGAGGCAGCCCCAGCATTTT
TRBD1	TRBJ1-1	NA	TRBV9	CASSQGANTEAFF	TGTGCCAGCAGCCAGGGGGCGAACACTGAAGCTTTCTTT
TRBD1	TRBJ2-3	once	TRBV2	CASRGDRTTDTQYF	TGTGCCAGCAGGGGGGACAGAACCACAGATACGCAGTATTTT
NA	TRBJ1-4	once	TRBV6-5	CASRQRANEKLFF	TGTGCCAGCAGACAACGTGCTAATGAAAAACTGTTTTTT
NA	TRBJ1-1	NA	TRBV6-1	CASSEGVDHLFF	TGTGCCAGCAGTGAGGGCGTCGACCACCTCTTCTTT
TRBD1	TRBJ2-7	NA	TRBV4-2	CASSQSGTEDSYEQYF	TGTGCCAGCAGCCAATCCGGGACAGAGGACTCCTACGAGCAGTACTTC
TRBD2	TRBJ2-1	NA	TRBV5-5	CASSPTGSSWRGTSYNEQFF	TGTGCCAGCAGCCCTACCGGCTCATCCTGGCGGGGGACCTCCTACAATGAGCAGTTCTTC
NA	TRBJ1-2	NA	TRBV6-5	CASSYSNLLSYGYTF	TGTGCCAGCAGTTACTCGAATCTACTGAGTTATGGCTACACCTTC
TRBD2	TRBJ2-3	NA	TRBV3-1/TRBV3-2	CASSQEGLAGTDTQYF	TGTGCCAGCAGCCAAGAAGGGCTAGCGGGCACAGATACGCAGTATTTT
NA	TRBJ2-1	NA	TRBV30	CASSASSYNEQFF	TGTGCCTCCTCAGCGAGCTCCTACAATGAGCAGTTCTTC
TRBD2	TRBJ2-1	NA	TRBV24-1	CATSEIAGGYNEQFF	TGTGCCACCAGTGAAATAGCGGGAGGGTACAATGAGCAGTTCTTC
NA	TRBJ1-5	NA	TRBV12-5	CASGLERNQPQHF	TGTGCTAGTGGTTTGGAGCGGAATCAGCCCCAGCATTTT
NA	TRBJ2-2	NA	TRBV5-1	CASSPLGSGELFF	TGCGCCAGCAGCCCGCTAGGTAGTGGGGAGCTGTTTTTT
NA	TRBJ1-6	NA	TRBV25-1	CASSPAQDYSPLHF	TGTGCCAGCAGTCCCGCTCAGGATTATTCACCCCTCCACTTT
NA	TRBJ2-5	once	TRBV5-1	CASSPDGIDSQETQYF	TGCGCCAGCAGCCCGGATGGTATCGACAGCCAAGAGACCCAGTACTTC
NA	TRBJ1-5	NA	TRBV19	CASSPGRDRVVGNQPQHF	TGTGCCAGTAGTCCCGGCAGAGATCGGGTGGTAGGCAATCAGCCCCAGCATTTT
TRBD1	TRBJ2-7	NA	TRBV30	CAWSRGTGASEQYF	TGTGCCTGGAGCCGGGGGACAGGGGCCTCCGAGCAGTACTTC
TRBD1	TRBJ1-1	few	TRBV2	CASSGDSNNTEAFF	TGTGCCAGCAGTGGGGACAGCAATAACACTGAAGCTTTCTTT
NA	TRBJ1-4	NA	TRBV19	CASSVRANEKLFF	TGTGCCAGTAGTGTCCGGGCTAATGAAAAACTGTTTTTT
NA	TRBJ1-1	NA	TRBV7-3	CASSLDRVFSGTEAFF	TGTGCCAGCAGCTTAGATCGGGTTTTTAGCGGAACTGAAGCTTTCTTT
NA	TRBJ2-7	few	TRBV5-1	CASSLEGGQYSYEQYF	TGCGCCAGCAGCTTGGAGGGGGGACAGTACTCCTACGAGCAGTACTTC
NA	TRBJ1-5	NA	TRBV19	CASSISGGAGQPQHF	TGTGCCAGTAGTATATCGGGGGGCGCGGGTCAGCCCCAGCATTTT
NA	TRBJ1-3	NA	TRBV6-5	CASSYGDIRWDTIYF	TGTGCCAGCAGTTACGGGGACATACGATGGGACACCATATATTTT
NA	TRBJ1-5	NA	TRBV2	CASSDGLNQPQHF	TGTGCCAGCAGTGACGGACTCAATCAGCCCCAGCATTTT
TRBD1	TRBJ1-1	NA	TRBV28	CASSLGGDRGQAFF	TGTGCCAGCAGTCTGGGAGGGGACAGGGGGCAAGCTTTCTTT
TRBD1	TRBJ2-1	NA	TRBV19	CASSHRGSYNEQFF	TGTGCCAGTAGCCACAGGGGCTCCTACAATGAGCAGTTCTTC
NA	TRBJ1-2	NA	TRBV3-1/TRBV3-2	CASSQDNRLGGYTF	TGTGCCAGCAGCCAAGATAACAGGCTGGGTGGCTACACCTTC
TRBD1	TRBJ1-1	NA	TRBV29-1	CSVETLQGEPNTEAFF	TGCAGCGTCGAGACCTTACAGGGGGAACCGAACACTGAAGCTTTCTTT
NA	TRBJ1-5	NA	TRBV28	CASSPWEGNQPQHF	TGTGCCAGCAGCCCATGGGAGGGCAATCAGCCCCAGCATTTT
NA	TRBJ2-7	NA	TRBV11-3	CASSLDNYEQYF	TGTGCCAGCAGCTTAGATAACTACGAGCAGTACTTC
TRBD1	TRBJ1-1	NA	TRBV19	CASSFAGNRGKAFF	TGTGCCAGTAGTTTCGCCGGGAACAGGGGTAAGGCTTTCTTT
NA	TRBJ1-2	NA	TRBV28	CASIPRVNYGYTF	TGTGCCAGCATCCCCCGGGTCAACTATGGCTACACCTTC
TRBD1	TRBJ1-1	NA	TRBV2	CASSEARQGTEAFF	TGTGCCAGCAGTGAAGCCCGACAGGGCACTGAAGCTTTCTTT
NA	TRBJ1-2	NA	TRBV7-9	CASSPSDGRGGYTF	TGTGCCAGCAGCCCGTCGGACGGGAGGGGTGGCTACACCTTC
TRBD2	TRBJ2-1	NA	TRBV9	CASSVRREGGYNEQFF	TGTGCCAGCAGCGTAAGGCGGGAGGGAGGCTACAATGAGCAGTTCTTC
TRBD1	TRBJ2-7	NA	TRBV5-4	CASSKGQQYEQYF	TGTGCCAGCAGCAAGGGACAGCAATACGAGCAGTACTTC
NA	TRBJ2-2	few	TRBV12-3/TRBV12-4	CASSNRVSGELFF	TGTGCCAGCAGTAACAGGGTTTCCGGGGAGCTGTTTTTT
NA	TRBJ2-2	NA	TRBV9	CASSVGSGQTIPGLFF	TGTGCCAGCAGCGTAGGTTCTGGACAGACTATACCCGGGCTGTTTTTT